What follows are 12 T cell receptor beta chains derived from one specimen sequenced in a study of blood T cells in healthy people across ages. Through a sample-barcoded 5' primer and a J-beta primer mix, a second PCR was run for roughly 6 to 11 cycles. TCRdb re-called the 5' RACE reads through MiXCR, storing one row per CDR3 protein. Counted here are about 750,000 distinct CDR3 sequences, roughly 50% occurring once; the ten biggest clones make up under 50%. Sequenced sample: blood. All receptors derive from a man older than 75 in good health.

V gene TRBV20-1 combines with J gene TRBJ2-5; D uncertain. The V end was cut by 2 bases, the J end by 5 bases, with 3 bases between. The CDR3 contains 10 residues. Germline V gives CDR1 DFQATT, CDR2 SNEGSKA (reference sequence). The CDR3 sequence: CSARIETQYF. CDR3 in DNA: TGCAGTGCTAGAATCGAGACCCAGTACTTC.

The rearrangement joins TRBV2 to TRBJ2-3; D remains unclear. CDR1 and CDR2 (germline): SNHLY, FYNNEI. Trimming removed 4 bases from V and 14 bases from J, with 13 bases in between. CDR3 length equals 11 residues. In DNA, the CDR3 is TGTGCCAGCAGTGCAGCAACAGACGCGTATTTT. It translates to CASSAATDAYF.

CDR3 amino acids: CSAGRDFTDTQYF. CDR3 in DNA: TGCAGTGCAGGGAGGGACTTCACAGATACGCAGTATTTT. This chain links TRBV20-1 with TRBJ2-3; the match to TRBD2 covers 7 bases. Germline V gives CDR1 DFQATT, CDR2 SNEGSKA (reference sequence). V was pared by 6 bases and J by 2 bases, with 5 bases of the junction left unmatched. There are 13 residues in the CDR3.

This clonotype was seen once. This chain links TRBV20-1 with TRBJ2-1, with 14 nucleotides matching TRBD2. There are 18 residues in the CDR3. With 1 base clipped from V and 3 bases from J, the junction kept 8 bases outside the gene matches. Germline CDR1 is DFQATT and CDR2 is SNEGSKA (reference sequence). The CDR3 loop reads CSARGSGTSGSLYNEQFF. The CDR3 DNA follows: TGCAGTGCTAGAGGATCCGGGACTAGCGGGAGTCTCTACAATGAGCAGTTCTTC.

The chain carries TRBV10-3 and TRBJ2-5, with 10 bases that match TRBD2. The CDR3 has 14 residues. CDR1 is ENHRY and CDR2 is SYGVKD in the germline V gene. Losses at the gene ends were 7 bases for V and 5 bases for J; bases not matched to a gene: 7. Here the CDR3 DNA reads TGTGCCATCAAAGCGGGAGGGCCGGGGGAGACCCAGTACTTC. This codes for CAIKAGGPGETQYF.

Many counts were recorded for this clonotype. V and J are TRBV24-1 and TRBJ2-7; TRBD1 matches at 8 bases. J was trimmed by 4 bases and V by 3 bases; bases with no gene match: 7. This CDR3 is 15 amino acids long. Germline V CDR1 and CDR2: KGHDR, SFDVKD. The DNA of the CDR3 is TGTGCCACCAGTGATCGTGGACAGGGAGTTTACGAGCAGTACTTC. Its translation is CATSDRGQGVYEQYF.

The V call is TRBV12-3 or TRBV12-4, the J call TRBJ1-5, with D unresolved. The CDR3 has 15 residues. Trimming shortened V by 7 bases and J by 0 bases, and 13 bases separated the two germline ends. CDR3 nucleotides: TGTGCCAGCACCAGATGGTCCGATAGCAATCAGCCCCAGCATTTT. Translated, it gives CASTRWSDSNQPQHF.

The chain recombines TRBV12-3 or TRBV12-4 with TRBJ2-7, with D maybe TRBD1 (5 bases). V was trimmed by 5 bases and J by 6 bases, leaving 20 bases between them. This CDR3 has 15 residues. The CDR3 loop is CASSPPRAQGSEQYF. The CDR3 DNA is TGTGCCAGCAGTCCCCCTAGGGCCCAGGGATCCGAGCAGTACTTC.

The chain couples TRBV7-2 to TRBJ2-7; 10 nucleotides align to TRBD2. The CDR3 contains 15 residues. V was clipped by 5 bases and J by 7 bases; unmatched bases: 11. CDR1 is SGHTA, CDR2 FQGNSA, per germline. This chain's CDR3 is CASSPDSGGYNEQYF. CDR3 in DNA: TGTGCCAGCAGCCCGGATAGCGGGGGGTACAATGAGCAGTACTTC.

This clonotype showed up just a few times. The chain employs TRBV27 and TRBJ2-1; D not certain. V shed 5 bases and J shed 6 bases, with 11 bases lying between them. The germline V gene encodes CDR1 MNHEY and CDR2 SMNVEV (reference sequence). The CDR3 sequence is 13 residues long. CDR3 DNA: TGTGCCAGCAGTATCCCAGTTATCAATGAGCAGTTCTTC. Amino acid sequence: CASSIPVINEQFF.

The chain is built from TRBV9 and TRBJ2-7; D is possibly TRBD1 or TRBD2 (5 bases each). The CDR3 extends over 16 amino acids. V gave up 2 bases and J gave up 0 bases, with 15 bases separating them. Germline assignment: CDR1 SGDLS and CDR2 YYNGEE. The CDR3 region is CASSVSAGTNSYEQYF. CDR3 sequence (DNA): TGTGCCAGCAGCGTCAGCGCCGGGACGAACTCCTACGAGCAGTACTTC. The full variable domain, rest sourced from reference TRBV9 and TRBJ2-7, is DSGVTQTPKHLITATGQRVTLRCSPRSGDLSVYWYQQSLDQGLQFLIQYYNGEERAKGNILERFSAQQFPDLHSELNLSSLELGDSALYFCASSVSAGTNSYEQYFGPGTRLTVT.

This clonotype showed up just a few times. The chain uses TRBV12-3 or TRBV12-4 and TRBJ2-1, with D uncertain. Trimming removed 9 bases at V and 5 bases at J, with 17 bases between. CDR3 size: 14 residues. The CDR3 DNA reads TGTGCCAGTCGGCCTGTTAAAGGAAACAATGAGCAGTTCTTC. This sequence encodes CASRPVKGNNEQFF.